This T cell receptor (beta chain) was identified in a study of blood T cell repertoires in COVID-19. About the study: Sites in the United States, Italy and Spain provided acute and convalescent COVID-19 samples. Sources were T cells, B-cell-depleted T cells, or PBMCs; the material itself was cDNA or gDNA.

Original processing methods: Estimation of nucleated cell counts was performed using reference gene primer amplification. Sequenced by immunoSEQ multiplex PCR; TCRdb stores in-frame clones only, minus some. The V and J calls and clone size are taken from that table; D and trimming were inferred from the DNA. The top ten hold about an eighth of the sample, which has about 190,000 clones, 70% to 85% seen once. The receptor was isolated from a woman in her fifties or sixties with acute or convalescent COVID-19. The sequenced sample was peripheral blood.

The CDR3 region has the DNA TGTGCCAGCAAAGTGAGACAGACCTACACCGGGGAGCTGTTTTTT. Its protein product is CASKVRQTYTGELFF. The V call is TRBV6-5, the J call TRBJ2-2; D might be TRBD1 (5 bases). V lost 7 bases and J 3 bases, leaving 15 bases between the germline ends. This CDR3 has 15 residues. Germline V gives CDR1 MNHEY, CDR2 SVGAGI.